These T cell receptor beta chains were read from a single sample in a study of T cell changes during pregnancy in multiple sclerosis. TCRdb keeps only in-frame clones here, not all; method: immunoSEQ multiplex PCR. Of 80,000 to 95,000 clones listed, around 96% are singletons. This specimen was peripheral blood, taken in the second trimester of pregnancy. All receptors come from a female donor with multiple sclerosis, enrolled in a pregnancy study. Each CDR3 is given with its conserved first and last residue. Fields, in order: D gene, J gene, CDR3 length, clone size, V gene, CDR3 protein, CDR3 DNA. D genes are given only for firm matches. The size entry is marked missing in some rows and otherwise reads once, few, many or a size class.

D: .; J: TRBJ2-5; length: 16; size: .; V: TRBV7-8; CDR3: CASSFAAEAGQETQYF; DNA: TGTGCCAGCAGCTTCGCCGCGGAGGCGGGGCAAGAGACCCAGTACTTC
D: TRBD1; J: TRBJ2-3; length: 15; size: .; V: TRBV7-3; CDR3: CASSPQGAKSDTQYF; DNA: TGTGCCAGCAGCCCCCAGGGGGCTAAATCAGATACGCAGTATTTT
D: .; J: TRBJ2-4; length: 18; size: .; V: TRBV27; CDR3: CASSSFQRQGGSKNIQYF; DNA: TGTGCCAGCAGTTCCTTTCAACGACAGGGAGGAAGCAAAAACATTCAGTACTTC
D: TRBD1; J: TRBJ1-2; length: 14; size: .; V: TRBV6-5; CDR3: CASSFDRAPYGYTF; DNA: TGTGCCAGCAGTTTCGACAGGGCCCCCTATGGCTACACCTTC
D: TRBD1; J: TRBJ1-5; length: 16; size: once; V: TRBV4-1; CDR3: CASSHLQGKGDQPQHF; DNA: TGCGCCAGCAGCCACTTACAGGGGAAAGGCGATCAGCCCCAGCATTTT
D: .; J: TRBJ2-1; length: 16; size: .; V: TRBV2; CDR3: CASRSGGLGKLGEQFF; DNA: TGTGCCAGCAGGTCCGGGGGGCTTGGAAAATTGGGTGAGCAGTTCTTC
D: .; J: TRBJ1-4; length: 13; size: .; V: TRBV30; CDR3: CAWSVLGHEKLFF; DNA: TGTGCCTGGAGTGTACTGGGACACGAAAAACTGTTTTTT
D: TRBD1; J: TRBJ2-1; length: 15; size: .; V: TRBV5-1; CDR3: CASSWAEGAYNEQFF; DNA: TGCGCCAGCAGCTGGGCTGAGGGGGCGTACAATGAGCAGTTCTTC
D: TRBD2; J: TRBJ2-3; length: 16; size: .; V: TRBV29-1; CDR3: CSVGGTSGSSTDTQYF; DNA: TGCAGCGTTGGGGGGACTAGCGGGTCTAGCACAGATACGCAGTATTTT
D: .; J: TRBJ2-2; length: 13; size: .; V: TRBV6-6; CDR3: CASSATVAGELFF; DNA: TGTGCCAGCAGTGCAACGGTGGCCGGGGAGCTGTTTTTT
D: TRBD1; J: TRBJ2-3; length: 15; size: .; V: TRBV19; CDR3: CASSAGTGVRGTQYF; DNA: TGTGCCAGTAGTGCCGGGACAGGCGTCCGGGGTACGCAGTATTTT
D: TRBD1; J: TRBJ2-7; length: 14; size: .; V: TRBV5-5; CDR3: CASRTGQGSHEQYF; DNA: TGTGCCAGCAGAACGGGACAGGGGTCACACGAGCAGTACTTC
D: .; J: TRBJ1-1; length: 13; size: .; V: TRBV9; CDR3: CASSVSGNTEAFF; DNA: TGTGCCAGCAGCGTATCGGGGAACACTGAAGCTTTCTTT
D: .; J: TRBJ1-1; length: 11; size: .; V: TRBV20-1; CDR3: CSALELTEAFF; DNA: TGCAGTGCCCTTGAACTGACTGAAGCTTTCTTT
D: TRBD2; J: TRBJ2-7; length: 18; size: .; V: TRBV30; CDR3: CAWSPPGLAGPSSYEQYF; DNA: TGTGCCTGGAGTCCCCCGGGACTAGCGGGCCCAAGCTCCTACGAGCAGTACTTC
D: TRBD2; J: TRBJ2-1; length: 15; size: .; V: TRBV27; CDR3: CASSPGLVVANEQFF; DNA: TGTGCCAGCAGTCCGGGACTAGTGGTTGCCAATGAGCAGTTCTTC
D: TRBD1; J: TRBJ2-7; length: 15; size: .; V: TRBV19; CDR3: CASSIGTGGFYEQYF; DNA: TGTGCCAGTAGTATAGGGACAGGGGGTTTCTACGAGCAGTACTTC
D: .; J: TRBJ1-1; length: 15; size: .; V: TRBV5-6; CDR3: CASSLWRLMNTEAFF; DNA: TGTGCCAGCAGCTTGTGGCGGTTAATGAACACTGAAGCTTTCTTT
D: TRBD2; J: TRBJ2-1; length: 14; size: few; V: TRBV9; CDR3: CASSGTSRNNEQFF; DNA: TGTGCCAGCAGCGGGACTAGCCGAAACAATGAGCAGTTCTTC
D: .; J: TRBJ2-7; length: 15; size: .; V: TRBV6-1; CDR3: CASSDPTGSSYEQYF; DNA: TGTGCCAGCAGCGACCCTACAGGAAGCTCCTACGAGCAGTACTTC
D: TRBD1; J: TRBJ2-1; length: 14; size: .; V: TRBV19; CDR3: CASSTRDRYNEQFF; DNA: TGTGCCAGTAGTACCCGGGACAGATACAATGAGCAGTTCTTC
D: TRBD2; J: TRBJ2-1; length: 17; size: .; V: TRBV4-1; CDR3: CASSQVAGRPRVNEQFF; DNA: TGCGCCAGCAGCCAGGTAGCGGGAAGACCCCGAGTTAATGAGCAGTTCTTC
D: .; J: TRBJ2-1; length: 19; size: .; V: TRBV12-5; CDR3: CASGLGGGGLGGWGNEQFF; DNA: TGTGCTAGTGGTTTGGGTGGTGGGGGACTCGGAGGATGGGGCAATGAGCAGTTCTTC
D: TRBD1; J: TRBJ1-5; length: 15; size: .; V: TRBV28; CDR3: CASSFRGLGDQPQHF; DNA: TGTGCCAGCAGCTTCAGGGGGCTAGGGGATCAGCCCCAGCATTTT
D: TRBD1; J: TRBJ1-2; length: 15; size: .; V: TRBV5-3; CDR3: CARSVGQGGNYGYTF; DNA: TGTGCCAGAAGCGTCGGACAGGGGGGGAACTATGGCTACACCTTC
D: TRBD2; J: TRBJ2-7; length: 17; size: .; V: TRBV9; CDR3: CASSPRGGLAGGVEQYF; DNA: TGTGCCAGCAGCCCAAGAGGGGGTCTAGCGGGAGGAGTCGAGCAGTACTTC
D: .; J: TRBJ1-2; length: 13; size: .; V: TRBV11-2; CDR3: CASSLVRVDGYTF; DNA: TGTGCCAGCAGCTTAGTCAGGGTTGACGGCTACACCTTC
D: TRBD2; J: TRBJ2-7; length: 13; size: .; V: TRBV19; CDR3: CASTVPGLDEQYF; DNA: TGTGCCAGTACCGTCCCGGGACTAGACGAGCAGTACTTC
D: TRBD2; J: TRBJ2-7; length: 15; size: .; V: TRBV13; CDR3: CASSVKTSGTGEQYF; DNA: TGTGCCAGCAGCGTAAAGACTAGCGGGACGGGGGAGCAGTACTTC
D: TRBD2; J: TRBJ2-7; length: 18; size: .; V: TRBV27; CDR3: CASTPSGTRAWGSYEQYF; DNA: TGTGCCAGCACTCCTAGCGGGACGAGGGCTTGGGGCTCCTACGAGCAGTACTTC
D: .; J: TRBJ2-3; length: 13; size: .; V: TRBV19; CDR3: CASSRGLADTQYF; DNA: TGTGCCAGTAGTAGGGGGCTGGCAGATACGCAGTATTTT
D: TRBD2; J: TRBJ2-7; length: 15; size: .; V: TRBV5-1; CDR3: CASSSPVAGDHEQYF; DNA: TGCGCCAGCAGCTCACCTGTAGCGGGAGATCACGAGCAGTACTTC
D: TRBD1; J: TRBJ2-7; length: 11; size: .; V: TRBV7-6; CDR3: CASSLGQGQYF; DNA: TGTGCCAGCAGCTTGGGACAGGGGCAGTACTTC
D: .; J: TRBJ1-1; length: 12; size: once; V: TRBV10-3; CDR3: CASKQGNTEAFF; DNA: TGTGCCAGCAAGCAGGGGAACACTGAAGCTTTCTTT
D: TRBD2; J: TRBJ2-1; length: 15; size: .; V: TRBV30; CDR3: CAWSVLAGSYNEQFF; DNA: TGTGCCTGGAGTGTACTAGCGGGATCCTACAATGAGCAGTTCTTC
D: .; J: TRBJ2-7; length: 15; size: .; V: TRBV6-1; CDR3: CASSEGSSQIYEQYF; DNA: TGTGCCAGCAGTGAAGGATCTTCCCAGATCTACGAGCAGTACTTC
D: .; J: TRBJ1-5; length: 13; size: once; V: TRBV6-6; CDR3: CASRGYSNQPQHF; DNA: TGTGCCAGCAGGGGCTATAGCAATCAGCCCCAGCATTTT
D: .; J: TRBJ1-2; length: 14; size: few; V: TRBV27; CDR3: CASSLAQGKHGYTF; DNA: TGTGCCAGCAGTTTAGCACAGGGAAAACATGGCTACACCTTC
D: TRBD1; J: TRBJ1-2; length: 14; size: many; V: TRBV4-1; CDR3: CASSRLTGDLSYTF; DNA: TGCGCCAGCAGCCGATTGACAGGGGATCTTTCCTACACCTTC
D: TRBD1; J: TRBJ2-3; length: 14; size: .; V: TRBV6-1; CDR3: CASSERGHTDTQYF; DNA: TGTGCCAGCAGTGAGAGGGGGCACACAGATACGCAGTATTTT
D: TRBD1; J: TRBJ1-2; length: 13; size: .; V: TRBV7-9; CDR3: CASSLGDSYGYTF; DNA: TGTGCCAGCAGCTTGGGGGACAGCTATGGCTACACCTTC
D: TRBD1; J: TRBJ1-1; length: 14; size: .; V: TRBV30; CDR3: CAWDRGGVVTEAFF; DNA: TGTGCCTGGGACAGGGGGGGGGTCGTCACTGAAGCTTTCTTT
D: .; J: TRBJ1-1; length: 13; size: once; V: TRBV11-2; CDR3: CASSLTRGGEAFF; DNA: TGTGCCAGCAGCCTTACTAGGGGAGGAGAAGCTTTCTTT
D: .; J: TRBJ2-7; length: 15; size: .; V: TRBV7-2; CDR3: CASSVNVGSSYEQYF; DNA: TGTGCCAGCAGCGTTAACGTGGGCTCCTCCTACGAGCAGTACTTC
D: .; J: TRBJ2-7; length: 11; size: .; V: TRBV20-1; CDR3: CSARRSWEQYF; DNA: TGCAGTGCCCGCAGGTCTTGGGAGCAGTACTTC
D: .; J: TRBJ2-3; length: 15; size: .; V: TRBV2; CDR3: CASSEAGLGTDTQYF; DNA: TGTGCCAGCAGTGAAGCCGGCCTCGGGACAGATACGCAGTATTTT
D: TRBD1; J: TRBJ1-1; length: 14; size: .; V: TRBV19; CDR3: CASRIQGQFTEAFF; DNA: TGTGCCAGTAGAATACAGGGGCAATTCACTGAAGCTTTCTTT
D: TRBD1; J: TRBJ1-2; length: 16; size: .; V: TRBV28; CDR3: CASSHTSGTGIYGYTF; DNA: TGTGCCAGCAGCCACACCTCCGGGACAGGGATCTATGGCTACACCTTC
D: TRBD2; J: TRBJ2-7; length: 15; size: once; V: TRBV5-1; CDR3: CASSSGLAGPYEQYF; DNA: TGCGCCAGCAGCTCGGGACTAGCGGGACCATACGAGCAGTACTTC
D: TRBD2; J: TRBJ2-1; length: 16; size: few; V: TRBV11-1; CDR3: CASSLERAGGGNEQFF; DNA: TGTGCCAGCAGCTTAGAGCGCGCGGGAGGGGGCAATGAGCAGTTCTTC
D: TRBD1; J: TRBJ2-3; length: 15; size: .; V: TRBV5-1; CDR3: CASSSGQGDTDTQYF; DNA: TGCGCCAGCAGCTCAGGACAGGGGGACACAGATACGCAGTATTTT
D: .; J: TRBJ2-7; length: 13; size: .; V: TRBV5-1; CDR3: CASSLERLNEQYF; DNA: TGCGCCAGCAGCTTGGAGAGGCTCAACGAGCAGTACTTC
D: TRBD1; J: TRBJ2-7; length: 14; size: .; V: TRBV6-5; CDR3: CASRPGQVHLEQYF; DNA: TGTGCCAGCAGACCGGGACAGGTTCATCTCGAGCAGTACTTC
D: TRBD2; J: TRBJ2-3; length: 15; size: .; V: TRBV15; CDR3: CATLLAGLHEDTQYF; DNA: TGTGCCACCCTGCTAGCGGGGCTCCATGAAGATACGCAGTATTTT
D: TRBD1; J: TRBJ1-1; length: 15; size: .; V: TRBV5-1; CDR3: CASSVGQGELTEAFF; DNA: TGCGCCAGCAGCGTAGGACAGGGCGAACTAACTGAAGCTTTCTTT
D: TRBD1; J: TRBJ1-3; length: 14; size: .; V: TRBV30; CDR3: CAWNQGGSGNTIYF; DNA: TGTGCCTGGAACCAGGGGGGCTCTGGAAACACCATATATTTT
D: TRBD1; J: TRBJ1-2; length: 15; size: .; V: TRBV19; CDR3: CASSTRDRGLFGYTF; DNA: TGTGCCAGTAGTACCCGGGACAGGGGTTTGTTTGGCTACACCTTC